This T cell receptor beta chain was profiled in a study of pediatric ulcerative colitis. This CDR3 comprises 15 residues. V lost 3 bases to trimming and J lost 4 bases; unmatched junction nucleotides: 7. Germline V CDR1 and CDR2: SGDLS, YYNGEE. The protocol was immunoSEQ multiplex PCR, while the TCRdb copy is restricted to in-frame clones and leaves out a portion. The sample lists some 60,000 clones, around four fifths seen once, with roughly 5.5% in the top ten. This clone showed up just once. Antigen specificity is unknown. Study-wide results and caveats: Clonal expansions reduced rectal repertoire diversity in acute severe colitis. All ulcerative colitis patients, but no controls, carried a couple of rectal clonotypes.

This sequence joins TRBV9 and TRBJ2-7, with 10 bases fitting TRBD1. The clonotype was recovered from a boy aged 5-17 years with moderate ulcerative colitis. Sample: blood. This CDR3 is CASSGRDRGYYEQYF. CDR3 nucleotide sequence: TGTGCCAGCAGCGGCCGGGACAGGGGTTATTACGAGCAGTACTTC.